The text below deals with one T cell receptor beta chain. Antigen: not known. Germline-derived CDR1 and CDR2 are SGHNT and YYREEE (reference sequence). V lost 0 bases, J lost 4 bases, and 11 bases lay in between. The CDR3 has 15 residues. The sample belongs to a study of PD-1 blockade in classical Hodgkin lymphoma. Study-wide findings and caveats: Newly diagnosed patients had diversity similar to the baseline diversity of complete responders. Reported findings placed baseline TCR diversity lower in newly diagnosed patients (compared with healthy donors).

Following autologous stem cell transplantation, relapse occurred in every patient, and exposure to brentuximab vedotin varied. Here immunoSEQ multiplex PCR was the method, and the copy in TCRdb shows in-frame clones only, minus some. The sample gives tens of thousands of clones, 70% to 80% of which show up once; 3% is in the top ten. The chain links TRBV5-4 to TRBJ1-5; D not certain. The sequences come from peripheral blood mononuclear cells (PBMCs), collected at baseline. This TCR derives from a human donor with classical Hodgkin lymphoma. DNA for the CDR3: TGTGCCAGCAGCTTGGAACATGCCGGAAATCAGCCCCAGCATTTT. Encoded protein: CASSLEHAGNQPQHF.